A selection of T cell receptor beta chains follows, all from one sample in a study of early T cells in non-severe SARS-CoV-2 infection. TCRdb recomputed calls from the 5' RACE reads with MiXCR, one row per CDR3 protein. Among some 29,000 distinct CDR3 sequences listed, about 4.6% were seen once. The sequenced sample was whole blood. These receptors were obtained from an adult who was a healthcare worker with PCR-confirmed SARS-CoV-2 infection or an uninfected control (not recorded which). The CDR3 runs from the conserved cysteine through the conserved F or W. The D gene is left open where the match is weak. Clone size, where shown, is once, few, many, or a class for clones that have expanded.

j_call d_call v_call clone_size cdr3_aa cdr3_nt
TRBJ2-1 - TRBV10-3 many CAISESPGEQFF TGTGCCATCAGTGAGTCTCCGGGTGAGCAGTTCTTC
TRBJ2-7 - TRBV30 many CAWSEDTARTGYF TGTGCCTGGAGTGAGGACACCGCGCGAACGGGGTACTTC
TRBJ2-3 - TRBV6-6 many CASSYGQNAQYF TGTGCCAGCAGTTACGGTCAAAATGCGCAGTATTTT
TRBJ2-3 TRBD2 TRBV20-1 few CSAPTSGASDTQYF TGCAGTGCGCCGACTAGCGGGGCCTCAGATACGCAGTATTTT
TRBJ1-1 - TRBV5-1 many CASSLDRQGGTEAFF TGCGCCAGCAGCTTGGATCGGCAGGGAGGGACTGAAGCTTTCTTT
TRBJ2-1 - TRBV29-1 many CSVDQATSYNEQFF TGCAGCGTTGACCAGGCGACGTCCTACAATGAGCAGTTCTTC
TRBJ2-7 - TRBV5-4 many CASSPDSGLREQYF TGTGCCAGCAGCCCTGACAGTGGCCTGAGGGAGCAGTACTTC
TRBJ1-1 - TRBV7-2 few CASSSRQVAEAFF TGTGCCAGCAGCTCCCGACAGGTTGCTGAAGCTTTCTTT
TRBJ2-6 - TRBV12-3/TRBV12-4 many CASSPRLAGANVLTF TGTGCCAGCAGTCCCAGGCTAGCTGGGGCCAACGTCCTGACTTTC
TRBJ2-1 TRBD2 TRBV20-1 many CSAKSLAGGLHEQFF TGCAGTGCTAAGTCCCTAGCGGGAGGTCTCCATGAGCAGTTCTTC
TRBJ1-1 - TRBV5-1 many CASSWDINTEAFF TGCGCCAGCAGCTGGGACATCAACACTGAAGCTTTCTTT
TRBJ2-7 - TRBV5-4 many CASSRIDPGEMYEQYF TGTGCCAGCAGCCGTATAGATCCCGGGGAGATGTACGAGCAGTACTTC
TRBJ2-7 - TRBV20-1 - CSAIRDPYEQYF TGCAGTGCTATACGGGACCCCTACGAGCAGTACTTC
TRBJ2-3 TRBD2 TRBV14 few CASSQEGRLAGDTDTQYF TGTGCCAGCAGCCAAGAAGGTCGTCTAGCGGGGGACACAGATACGCAGTATTTT
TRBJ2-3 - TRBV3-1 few CASSQGRTDTQYF TGTGCCAGCAGCCAAGGTCGCACAGATACGCAGTATTTT
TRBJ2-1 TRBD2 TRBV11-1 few CASSLALAGGAYNEQFF TGTGCCAGCAGCTTAGCCTTGGCGGGGGGAGCCTACAATGAGCAGTTCTTC
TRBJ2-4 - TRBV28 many CASSFQRGKNIQYF TGTGCCAGCAGTTTTCAACGAGGCAAAAACATTCAGTACTTC
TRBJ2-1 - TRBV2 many CASSEEVLNEQFF TGTGCCAGCAGTGAAGAGGTACTCAATGAGCAGTTCTTC
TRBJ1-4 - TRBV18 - CASSPLGEKLFF TGTGCCAGCTCACCATTAGGAGAAAAACTGTTTTTT
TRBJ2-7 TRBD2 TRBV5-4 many CASSLGTSGNPSYEQYF TGTGCCAGCAGCTTGGGGACTAGCGGAAACCCCTCCTACGAGCAGTACTTC
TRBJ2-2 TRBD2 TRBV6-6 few CASSLAGLNTGELFF TGTGCCAGCAGTCTAGCGGGATTAAACACCGGGGAGCTGTTTTTT
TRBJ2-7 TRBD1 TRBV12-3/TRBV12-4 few CASSGLGQGFDEQYF TGTGCCAGCAGTGGATTGGGACAGGGGTTCGACGAGCAGTACTTC
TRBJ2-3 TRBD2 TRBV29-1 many CSAEKGTSGDTQYF TGCAGCGCCGAAAAGGGGACTAGCGGAGATACGCAGTATTTT
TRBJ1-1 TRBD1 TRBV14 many CASSQGQGTEAFF TGTGCCAGCAGCCAGGGACAGGGCACTGAAGCTTTCTTT
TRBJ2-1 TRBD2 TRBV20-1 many CSARDSRAGGKNEQFF TGCAGTGCTAGAGATAGCCGAGCGGGGGGCAAGAATGAGCAGTTCTTC
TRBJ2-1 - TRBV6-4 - CASSDSGSNNEQFF TGTGCCAGCAGTGACTCGGGTTCAAACAATGAGCAGTTCTTC
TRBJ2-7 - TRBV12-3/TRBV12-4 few CASSFLYEQYF TGTGCCAGCAGTTTTCTCTACGAGCAGTACTTC
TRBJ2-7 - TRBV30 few CAWSHSQGADEQYF TGTGCCTGGTCGCACTCACAGGGAGCGGACGAGCAGTACTTC
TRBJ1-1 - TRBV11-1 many CASSLGLGTEAFF TGTGCCAGCAGCTTAGGCTTGGGCACTGAAGCTTTCTTT
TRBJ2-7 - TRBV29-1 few CSVAYMAGGEQYF TGCAGCGTTGCCTATATGGCTGGGGGGGAGCAGTACTTC
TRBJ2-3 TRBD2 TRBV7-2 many CASSLGVAGRTDTQYF TGTGCCAGCAGCTTAGGAGTAGCCGGGAGGACAGATACGCAGTATTTT
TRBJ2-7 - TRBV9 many CASSVDGTPGYEQYF TGTGCCAGCAGCGTAGATGGGACCCCGGGGTACGAGCAGTACTTC
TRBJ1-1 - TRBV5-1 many CASSLGQENTEAFF TGCGCCAGCAGCTTGGGACAGGAGAACACTGAAGCTTTCTTT
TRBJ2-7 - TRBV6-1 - CASSEGGVIYEQYF TGTGCCAGCAGTGAAGGGGGGGTTATCTACGAGCAGTACTTC
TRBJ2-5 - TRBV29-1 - CSVNPRFQETQYF TGCAGCGTTAACCCCAGGTTCCAAGAGACCCAGTACTTC
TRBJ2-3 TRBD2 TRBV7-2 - CASSFALAGGRTDTQYF TGTGCCAGCAGCTTCGCTTTAGCGGGGGGGCGCACAGATACGCAGTATTTT
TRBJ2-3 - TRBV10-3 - CASMIASTDTQYF TGTGCCAGCATGATCGCTAGCACAGATACGCAGTATTTT
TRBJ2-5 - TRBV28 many CASTSYRDETQYF TGTGCCAGCACCTCGTACAGGGACGAGACCCAGTACTTC
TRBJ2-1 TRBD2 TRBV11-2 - CASRTSGRAFYNEQFF TGTGCCAGCAGGACTAGCGGGAGGGCTTTCTACAATGAGCAGTTCTTC
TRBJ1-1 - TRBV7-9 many CASSSTRWTTNTEAFF TGTGCCAGCAGCTCCACCAGATGGACAACCAACACTGAAGCTTTCTTT